One sample yielded the 5 T cell receptor beta chains listed below, sequenced in a study of T cells in Graves' hyperthyroidism and ophthalmopathy. There were TCR beta CDR3 regions amplified from RNA transcripts. The TCR CDR3 was amplified in a first-round RT-PCR using the HTBI primer set. TCRdb analysed the multiplex PCR reads with MiXCR anew, one entry per CDR3 protein. Of about 760,000 distinct CDR3 sequences in the sample, around a third were seen once. The source material was blood. Receptors originate from a woman between 40 and 55 years old with Graves' hyperthyroidism.

The table lists this clonotype with a few counts. The chain employs TRBV5-4 and TRBJ1-2, with no clear D. V was clipped by 0 bases and J by 3 bases, with 12 bases between them. The length of the CDR3 is 15 residues. CDR1 and CDR2 (germline): SGHNT, YYREEE (reference sequence). CDR3: CASSLAGQEYYGYTF. CDR3 DNA: TGTGCCAGCAGCTTGGCCGGGCAGGAGTACTATGGCTACACCTTC.

The genes are TRBV10-3 and TRBJ2-6; 10 nucleotides align to TRBD1. Germline loops: CDR1 ENHRY, CDR2 SYGVKD. The CDR3 consists of 17 residues. After removal of 6 bases from V and 0 bases from J, the junction contained 5 bases not matched to a gene. The CDR3 sequence: CAIRTGQGLSGANVLTF. The CDR3 DNA reads as TGTGCCATCAGAACGGGACAGGGGCTCTCTGGGGCCAACGTCCTGACTTTC.

This clonotype was detected ten times or more. V is TRBV9 and J is TRBJ1-3, with D maybe TRBD1 (5 bases). This CDR3 has 15 residues. Germline CDR1 and CDR2: SGDLS and YYNGEE. The ends were cut back, 0 bases at V and 0 bases at J, with 7 bases in the middle. The CDR3 DNA sequence: TGTGCCAGCAGCGTAGTTCAGGGCTCTGGAAACACCATATATTTT. Amino acid sequence: CASSVVQGSGNTIYF.

This clonotype was counted a few times. The chain is built from TRBV29-1 and TRBJ2-3; TRBD2 is a possible D gene (6 bases). The V gene lost 6 bases and the J gene lost 2 bases, with 9 bases spanning the gap. The germline V gene has CDR1 SQVTM and CDR2 ANQGSEA. The CDR3 consists of 12 residues. CDR3 in DNA: TGCAGCGTGGGACTGGCCACAGATACGCAGTATTTT. This gives the protein CSVGLATDTQYF.

The V gene is TRBV7-9, the J gene TRBJ2-7; D gene uncertain. The CDR3 spans 14 residues. With 6 bases removed from V and 1 base from J, the gap between germline ends came to 13 bases. The germline gives CDR1 SEHNR, CDR2 FQNEAQ (reference sequence). The CDR3 protein is CASSASEPSYEQYF. CDR3 sequence (DNA): TGTGCCAGCAGTGCGTCCGAACCGTCCTACGAGCAGTACTTC.